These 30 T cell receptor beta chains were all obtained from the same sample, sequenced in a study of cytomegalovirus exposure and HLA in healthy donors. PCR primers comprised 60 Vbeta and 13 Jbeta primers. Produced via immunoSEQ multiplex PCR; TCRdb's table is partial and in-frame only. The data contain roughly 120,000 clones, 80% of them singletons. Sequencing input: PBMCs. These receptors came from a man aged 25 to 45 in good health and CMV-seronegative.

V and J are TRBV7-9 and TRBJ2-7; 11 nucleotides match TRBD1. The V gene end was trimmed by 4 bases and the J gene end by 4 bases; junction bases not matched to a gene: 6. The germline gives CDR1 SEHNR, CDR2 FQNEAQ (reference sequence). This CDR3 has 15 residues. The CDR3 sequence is CASSYGTGGYYEQYF. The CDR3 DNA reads TGTGCCAGCAGCTATGGGACAGGGGGTTATTACGAGCAGTACTTC.

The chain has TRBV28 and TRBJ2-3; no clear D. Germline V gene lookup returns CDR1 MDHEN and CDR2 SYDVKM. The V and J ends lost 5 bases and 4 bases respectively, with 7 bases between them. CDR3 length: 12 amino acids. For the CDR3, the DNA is TGTGCCAGCAGTCCTACTCCAGATACGCAGTATTTT. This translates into CASSPTPDTQYF.

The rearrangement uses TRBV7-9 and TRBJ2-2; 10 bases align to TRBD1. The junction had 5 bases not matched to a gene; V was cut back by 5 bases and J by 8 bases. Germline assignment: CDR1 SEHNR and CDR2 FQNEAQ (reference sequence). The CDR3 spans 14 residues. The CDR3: CASSVRQGAGELFF. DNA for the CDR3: TGTGCCAGCAGCGTTAGACAGGGGGCTGGGGAGCTGTTTTTT.

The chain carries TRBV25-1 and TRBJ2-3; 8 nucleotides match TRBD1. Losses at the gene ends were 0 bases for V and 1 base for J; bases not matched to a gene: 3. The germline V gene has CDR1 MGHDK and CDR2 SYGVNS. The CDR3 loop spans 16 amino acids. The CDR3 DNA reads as TGTGCCAGCAGTGAATATTTGGGACAGGGCACAGATACGCAGTATTTT. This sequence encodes CASSEYLGQGTDTQYF.

The CDR3 spells CASSFTSGSQETQYF. In DNA, the CDR3 is TGTGCCAGCAGCTTTACTAGCGGCTCACAAGAGACCCAGTACTTC. The chain carries TRBV5-4 and TRBJ2-5, with 8 bases aligning to TRBD2. The trim removed 2 bases at V and 2 bases at J, leaving 5 bases unmatched. The CDR3 has 15 residues. Germline CDR1 is SGHNT and CDR2 is YYREEE (reference sequence). The full variable domain, its missing parts supplied by reference TRBV5-4 and TRBJ2-5, is ETGVTQSPTHLIKTRGQQVTLRCSSQSGHNTVSWYQQALGQGPQFIFQYYREEENGRGNFPPRFSGLQFPNYSSELNVNALELDDSALYLCASSFTSGSQETQYFGPGTRLLVL.

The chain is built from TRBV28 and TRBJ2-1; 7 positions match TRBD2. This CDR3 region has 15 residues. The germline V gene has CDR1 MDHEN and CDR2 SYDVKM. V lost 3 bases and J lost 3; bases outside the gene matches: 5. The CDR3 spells CASSLWSSGYNEQFF. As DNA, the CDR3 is TGTGCCAGCAGTTTGTGGTCTAGCGGCTACAATGAGCAGTTCTTC.

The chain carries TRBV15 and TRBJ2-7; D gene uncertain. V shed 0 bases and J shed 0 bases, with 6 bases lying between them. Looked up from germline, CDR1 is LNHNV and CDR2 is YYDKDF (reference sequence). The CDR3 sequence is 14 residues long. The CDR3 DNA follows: TGTGCCACCAGCAGAGAGGGCAACTCCTACGAGCAGTACTTC. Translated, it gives CATSREGNSYEQYF.

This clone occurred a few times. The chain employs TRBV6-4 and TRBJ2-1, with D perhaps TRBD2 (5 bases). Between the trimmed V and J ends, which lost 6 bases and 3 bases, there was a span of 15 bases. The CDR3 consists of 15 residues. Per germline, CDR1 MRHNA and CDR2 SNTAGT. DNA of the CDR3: TGTGCCAGCAGGACTACAGCGGTAAGCTACAATGAGCAGTTCTTC. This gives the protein CASRTTAVSYNEQFF.

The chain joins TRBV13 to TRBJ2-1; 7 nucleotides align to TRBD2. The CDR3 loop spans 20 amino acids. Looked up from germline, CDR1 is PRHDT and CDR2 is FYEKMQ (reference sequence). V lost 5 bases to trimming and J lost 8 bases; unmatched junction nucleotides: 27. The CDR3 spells CASSQTRHPEYSGKADEQFF. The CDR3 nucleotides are TGTGCCAGCAGCCAGACGAGGCACCCCGAGTACAGCGGGAAGGCGGATGAGCAGTTCTTC.

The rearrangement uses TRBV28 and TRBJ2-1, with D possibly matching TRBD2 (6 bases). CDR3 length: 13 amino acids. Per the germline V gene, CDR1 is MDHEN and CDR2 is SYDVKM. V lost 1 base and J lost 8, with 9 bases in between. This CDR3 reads CASSLSGDHEQFF. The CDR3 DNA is TGTGCCAGCAGTTTATCGGGGGACCATGAGCAGTTCTTC.

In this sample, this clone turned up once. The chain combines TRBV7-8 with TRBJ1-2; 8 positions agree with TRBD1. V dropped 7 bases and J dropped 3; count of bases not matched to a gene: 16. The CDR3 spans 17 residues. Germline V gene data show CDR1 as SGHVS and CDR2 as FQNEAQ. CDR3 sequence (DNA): TGTGCCAGCAACAAACTTCAGGGGGCCCGGTATGACTATGGCTACACCTTC. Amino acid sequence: CASNKLQGARYDYGYTF.

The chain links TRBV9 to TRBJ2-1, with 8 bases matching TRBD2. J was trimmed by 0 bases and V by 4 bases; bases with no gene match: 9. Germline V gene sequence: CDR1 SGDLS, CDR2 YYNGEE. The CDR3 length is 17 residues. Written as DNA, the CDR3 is TGTGCCAGCAGCCCAACTAGCGGCAGAAGCTCCTACAATGAGCAGTTCTTC. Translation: CASSPTSGRSSYNEQFF.

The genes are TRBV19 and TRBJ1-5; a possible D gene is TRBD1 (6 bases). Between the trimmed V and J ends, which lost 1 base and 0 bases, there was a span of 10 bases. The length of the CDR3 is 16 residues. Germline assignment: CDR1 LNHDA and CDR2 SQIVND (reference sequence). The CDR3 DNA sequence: TGTGCCAGTAGTATAGGGACAGTTTATAGCAATCAGCCCCAGCATTTT. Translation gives CASSIGTVYSNQPQHF.

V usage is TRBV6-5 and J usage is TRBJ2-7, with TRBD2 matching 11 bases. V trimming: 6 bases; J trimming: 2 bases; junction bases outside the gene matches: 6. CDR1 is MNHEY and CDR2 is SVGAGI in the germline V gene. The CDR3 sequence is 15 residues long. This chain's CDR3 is CASRQTSGSPYEQYF. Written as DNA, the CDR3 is TGTGCCAGCAGACAAACTAGCGGGAGTCCCTACGAGCAGTACTTC.

CDR3 region: CASSVPAGSTDTQYF. The CDR3 nucleotides are TGCGCCAGCAGCGTACCAGCGGGAAGCACAGATACGCAGTATTTT. This chain links TRBV5-1 with TRBJ2-3, with 7 bases identical to TRBD2. The CDR3 extends over 15 amino acids. The junction had 5 bases not matched to a gene; V was cut back by 4 bases and J by 0 bases. Germline CDR1 is SGHRS and CDR2 is YFSETQ.

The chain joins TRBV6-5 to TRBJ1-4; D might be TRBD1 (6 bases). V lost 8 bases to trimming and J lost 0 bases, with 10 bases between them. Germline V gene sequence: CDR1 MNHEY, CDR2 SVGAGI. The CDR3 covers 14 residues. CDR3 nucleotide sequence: TGTGCCAGCTACACAGGGCCAACTAATGAAAAACTGTTTTTT. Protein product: CASYTGPTNEKLFF.

CDR3 DNA: TGTGCCAGCAGTCAGACTACTAGCTCCTACAATGAGCAGTTCTTC. Amino acids: CASSQTTSSYNEQFF. This chain uses TRBV6-1 with TRBJ2-1, with D perhaps matching TRBD2 (5 bases). The CDR3 is 15 residues long. V dropped 5 bases and J dropped 0 bases, with 11 bases sitting between them. Per germline, CDR1 MNHNS and CDR2 SASEGT.

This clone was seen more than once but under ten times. CDR3 in amino acids: CASSQGHLAGDREQFF. DNA of the CDR3: TGCGCCAGCAGCCAAGGTCACCTAGCGGGGGATAGGGAGCAGTTCTTC. The chain combines TRBV4-3 with TRBJ2-1; 10 bases align to TRBD2. The V gene end was trimmed by 1 base and the J gene end by 10 bases; junction bases not matched to a gene: 10. Germline V gives CDR1 LGHNA, CDR2 YSLEER. The CDR3 has 16 residues.

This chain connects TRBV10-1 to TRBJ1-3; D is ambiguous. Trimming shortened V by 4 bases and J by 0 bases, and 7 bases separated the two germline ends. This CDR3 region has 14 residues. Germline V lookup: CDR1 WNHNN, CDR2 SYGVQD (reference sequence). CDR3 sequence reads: CASSAQSSGNTIYF. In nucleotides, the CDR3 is TGCGCCAGCAGTGCACAAAGCTCTGGAAACACCATATATTTT.

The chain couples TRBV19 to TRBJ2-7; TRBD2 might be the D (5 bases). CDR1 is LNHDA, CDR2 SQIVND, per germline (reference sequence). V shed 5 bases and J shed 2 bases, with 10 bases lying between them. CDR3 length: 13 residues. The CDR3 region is CASSPRTPYEQYF. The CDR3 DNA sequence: TGTGCCAGTAGTCCCCGGACTCCCTACGAGCAGTACTTC.

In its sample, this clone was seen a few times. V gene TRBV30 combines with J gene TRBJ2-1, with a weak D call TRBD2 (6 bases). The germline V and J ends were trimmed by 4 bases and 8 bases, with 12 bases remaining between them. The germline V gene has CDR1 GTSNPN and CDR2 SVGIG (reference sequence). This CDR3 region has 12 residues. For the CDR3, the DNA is TGTGCCTGGACTATGGGAGGCGATGAGCAGTTCTTC. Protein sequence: CAWTMGGDEQFF.

DNA of the CDR3: TGTGCCAGCGGCTCAGGCGGGCCCAACACAGATACGCAGTATTTT. Translating gives CASGSGGPNTDTQYF. The V gene is TRBV25-1, the J gene TRBJ2-3; a possible D gene is TRBD2 (5 bases). Germline V CDR1 and CDR2: MGHDK, SYGVNS. The CDR3 runs 15 residues. V was cut by 8 bases and J by 2 bases, with 17 bases left in between.

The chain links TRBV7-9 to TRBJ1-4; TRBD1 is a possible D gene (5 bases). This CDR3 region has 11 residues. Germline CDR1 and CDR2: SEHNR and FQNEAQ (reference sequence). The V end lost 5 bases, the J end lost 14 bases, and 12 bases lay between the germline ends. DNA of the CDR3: TGTGCCAGCAGCCGAGGCGGGGGGCTGTTTTTT. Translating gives CASSRGGGLFF.

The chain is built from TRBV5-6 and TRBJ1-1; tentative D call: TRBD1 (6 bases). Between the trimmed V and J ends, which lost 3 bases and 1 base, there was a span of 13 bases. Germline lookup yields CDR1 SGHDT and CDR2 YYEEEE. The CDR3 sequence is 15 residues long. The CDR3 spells CASSYGQLQNTEAFF. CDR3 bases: TGTGCCAGCAGCTACGGACAGCTCCAGAACACTGAAGCTTTCTTT.

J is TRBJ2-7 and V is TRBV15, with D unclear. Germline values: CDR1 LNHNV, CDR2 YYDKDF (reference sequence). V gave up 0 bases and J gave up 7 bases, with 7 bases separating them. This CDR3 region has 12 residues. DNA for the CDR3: TGTGCCACCAGCAGAGATTCCGGGGAGCAGTACTTC. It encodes CATSRDSGEQYF.

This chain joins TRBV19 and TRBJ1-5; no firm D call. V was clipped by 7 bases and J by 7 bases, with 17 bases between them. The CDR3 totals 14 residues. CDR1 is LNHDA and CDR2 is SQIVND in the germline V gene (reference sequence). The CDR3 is CASTYGVGGQPQHF. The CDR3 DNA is TGTGCCAGTACCTATGGGGTGGGAGGCCAGCCCCAGCATTTT.

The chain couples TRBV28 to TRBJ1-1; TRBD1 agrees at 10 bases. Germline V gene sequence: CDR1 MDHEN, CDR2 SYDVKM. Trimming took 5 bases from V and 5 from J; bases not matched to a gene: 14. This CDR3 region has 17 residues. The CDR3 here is CASSLRTGGPWKTEAFF. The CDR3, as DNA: TGTGCCAGCAGTCTCAGGACAGGGGGTCCCTGGAAAACTGAAGCTTTCTTT.

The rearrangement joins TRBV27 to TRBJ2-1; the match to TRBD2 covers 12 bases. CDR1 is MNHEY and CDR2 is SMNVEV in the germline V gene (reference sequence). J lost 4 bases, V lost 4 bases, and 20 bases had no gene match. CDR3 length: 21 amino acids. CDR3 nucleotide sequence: TGTGCCAGCAGTTCGCACCTACCCTGGACTAGCGGGAAATCGGTTTACAATGAGCAGTTCTTC. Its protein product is CASSSHLPWTSGKSVYNEQFF.

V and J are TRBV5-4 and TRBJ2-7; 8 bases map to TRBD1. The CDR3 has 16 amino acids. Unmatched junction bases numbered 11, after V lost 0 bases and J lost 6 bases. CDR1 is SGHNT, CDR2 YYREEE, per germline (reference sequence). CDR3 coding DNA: TGTGCCAGCAGCTTGGCAGGGGCAGGGGGCGTGGGCGAGCAGTACTTC. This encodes CASSLAGAGGVGEQYF. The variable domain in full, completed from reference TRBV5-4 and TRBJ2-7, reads ETGVTQSPTHLIKTRGQQVTLRCSSQSGHNTVSWYQQALGQGPQFIFQYYREEENGRGNFPPRFSGLQFPNYSSELNVNALELDDSALYLCASSLAGAGGVGEQYFGPGTRLTVT.

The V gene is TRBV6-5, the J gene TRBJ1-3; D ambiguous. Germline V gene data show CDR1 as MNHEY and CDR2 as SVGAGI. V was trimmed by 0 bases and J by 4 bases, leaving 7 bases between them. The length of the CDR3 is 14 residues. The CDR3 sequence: CASSYSPGGNTIYF. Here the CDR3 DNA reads TGTGCCAGCAGTTACTCCCCCGGGGGAAACACCATATATTTT.